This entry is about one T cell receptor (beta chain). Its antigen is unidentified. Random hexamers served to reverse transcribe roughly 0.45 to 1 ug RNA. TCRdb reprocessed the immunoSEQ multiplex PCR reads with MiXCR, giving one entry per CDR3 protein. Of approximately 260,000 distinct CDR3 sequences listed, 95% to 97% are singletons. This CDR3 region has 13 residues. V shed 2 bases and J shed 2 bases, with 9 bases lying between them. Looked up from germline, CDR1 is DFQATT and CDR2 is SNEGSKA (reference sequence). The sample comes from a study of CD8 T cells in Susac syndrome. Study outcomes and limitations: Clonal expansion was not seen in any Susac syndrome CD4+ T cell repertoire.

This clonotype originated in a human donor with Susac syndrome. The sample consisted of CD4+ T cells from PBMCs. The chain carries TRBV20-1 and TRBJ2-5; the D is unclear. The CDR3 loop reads CSARWLTQETQYF. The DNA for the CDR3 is TGCAGTGCTAGATGGCTGACTCAAGAGACCCAGTACTTC.